The entry that follows covers one T cell receptor (beta chain) sequence. Repertoires were generated with immunoSEQ multiplex PCR, while TCRdb's copy carries only in-frame clones and drops some. This sample has about 250,000 clones, with 87% found just once. These data come from a study of Ad26.COV2.S vaccination and SARS-CoV-2 variants. Study background: The COV1001 Ad26.COV2.S trial arm included the donor. Intramuscular Ad26.COV2.S doses were given once or twice, 56 days apart.

Germline V gene sequence: CDR1 MNHEY, CDR2 SMNVEV (reference sequence). The CDR3 is made up of 13 amino acids. Trimming removed 3 bases at V and 6 bases at J, with 8 bases between. Treatment indicated: approximately 18 received Ad26.COV2.S at low or high dose, single or two shots; 5 received placebo; per-sample allocation not given. The investigators took samples on day 63 after the first vaccine or placebo injection. In the vaccine, an Ad26 vector expressed the SARS-CoV-2 spike of the Wuhan strain. This receptor was taken from a person aged 18 to 65 who received the Ad26.COV2.S COVID-19 vaccine or a placebo. The sample consisted of peripheral blood, taken in a trial of Ad26.COV2.S vaccine versus placebo. V and J are TRBV27 and TRBJ2-2, with D possibly being TRBD1 (6 bases). The CDR3 coding sequence is TGTGCCAGCAGTTTCCAGGGGTCCGGGGAGCTGTTTTTT. This sequence encodes CASSFQGSGELFF.